The T cell receptor beta chain under discussion was sequenced for a study of T-cell memory formation after mild COVID-19. The 5'RACE method, run with constant-segment primers, produced TCR alpha and TCR beta cDNA libraries (carrying sample barcodes and UMIs). TCRdb used MiXCR to reprocess the 5' RACE reads, holding one entry per CDR3 protein. The sample has 180,000 or so distinct CDR3 sequences; 16% are singletons. Study observations and caveats: From day 15 to 85, contracting clones were balanced between CD4 and CD8, whereas later expanders leaned toward CD4+.

The junction had 7 bases not matched to a gene; V was cut back by 1 base and J by 1 base. From germline, CDR1 is LGHNA and CDR2 YNFKEQ. This CDR3 region has 17 residues. This clonotype was observed a handful of times. Its antigen is still unknown. This TCR was recovered from an adult woman who had mild COVID-19 (a few samples of this study predate the infection). Cell type and time point are not known. The chain links TRBV4-2 to TRBJ2-3; 8 bases line up with TRBD2. The sequencing input was PBMCs or a T cell subset sorted from them (not recorded which). The DNA for the CDR3 is TGTGCCAGCAGCCAAGTGATGGCGGGGGGTGGCACAGATACGCAGTATTTT. Amino acids: CASSQVMAGGGTDTQYF.